One and the same sample provided the 10 T cell receptor beta chains below, sequenced in a study of blood T cell repertoires in COVID-19. The protocol was immunoSEQ multiplex PCR, while the TCRdb copy is restricted to in-frame clones and leaves out a portion. The sample includes about 210,000 clones, 88% of them seen just once. Source material: PBMCs or T cells enriched from blood (not recorded which). These receptors were collected from a woman aged 40 to 49 with acute COVID-19.

The V gene is TRBV5-1, the J gene TRBJ1-2; 8 bases map to TRBD1. The length of the CDR3 is 14 residues. Germline V gene sequence: CDR1 SGHRS, CDR2 YFSETQ. The J segment lost 4 bases and the V segment lost 5 bases, leaving 7 bases of the junction unmatched. The CDR3 protein is CASRSGTGVYGYTF. The CDR3 DNA reads TGCGCCAGCAGATCCGGGACAGGAGTCTATGGCTACACCTTC.

This clone is a singleton in its sample. The CDR3 DNA sequence: TGTGCCAGCAGGAACAGCCCCACCACCACAGATACGCAGTATTTT. It is translated as CASRNSPTTTDTQYF. This chain uses TRBV11-3 with TRBJ2-3; D remains unclear. Germline CDR1 and CDR2: SGHNT and YENEEA. CDR3 length equals 15 residues. Trimming pared 6 bases from V and 2 bases from J, leaving 15 bases between. The full variable domain, its missing parts supplied by reference TRBV11-3 and TRBJ2-3, is EAGVVQSPRYKIIEKKQPVAFWCNPISGHNTLYWYLQNLGQGPELLIRYENEEAVDDSQLPKDRFSAERLKGVDSTLKIQPAELGDSAVYLCASRNSPTTTDTQYFGPGTRLTVL.

The genes are TRBV15 and TRBJ2-1; weak D call: TRBD2 (5 bases). The CDR3 covers 15 residues. V was cut by 1 base and J by 0 bases, with 7 bases left in between. The germline gives CDR1 LNHNV, CDR2 YYDKDF (reference sequence). The CDR3 loop is CATSRAGSSYNEQFF. CDR3 nucleotide sequence: TGTGCCACCAGCAGAGCGGGAAGCTCCTACAATGAGCAGTTCTTC.

The rearrangement links TRBV6-5 to TRBJ2-1; 8 bases align to TRBD2. Trimming took 7 bases from V and 6 from J; bases not matched to a gene: 11. From germline, CDR1 is MNHEY and CDR2 SVGAGI. This CDR3 has 15 residues. CDR3 coding DNA: TGTGCCAGCATCCCTCCGACTAGCGTTGGCAATGAGCAGTTCTTC. It encodes CASIPPTSVGNEQFF.

The CDR3: CASGLQVESSETQYF. The CDR3 DNA sequence: TGTGCCAGCGGGCTCCAGGTTGAGTCATCGGAGACCCAGTACTTC. The chain joins TRBV7-8 to TRBJ2-5; D remains ambiguous. With 8 bases removed from V and 5 bases from J, the gap between germline ends came to 21 bases. The V gene's germline CDR1 is SGHVS and CDR2 FQNEAQ. The CDR3 sequence is 15 residues long. Drawing the rest from reference TRBV7-8 and TRBJ2-5, the complete variable domain is GAGVSQSPRYKVAKRGQDVALRCDPISGHVSLFWYQQALGQGPEFLTYFQNEAQLDKSGLPSDRFFAERPEGSVSTLKIQRTQQEDSAVYLCASGLQVESSETQYFGPGTRLLVL.

This clone was observed a few times. This chain joins TRBV3-1 (or the pseudogene TRBV3-2) and TRBJ2-2, with 8 nucleotides matching TRBD2. V gave up 4 bases and J gave up 1 base; unmatched junction bases: 5. Germline loops: CDR1 LGHDT, CDR2 YNNKEL (reference sequence). This CDR3 is built from 16 residues. This chain's CDR3 is CASSLLSGGNTGELFF. DNA for the CDR3: TGTGCCAGCAGCCTCCTCAGCGGGGGGAACACCGGGGAGCTGTTTTTT.

The rearrangement uses TRBV4-3 and TRBJ2-7; 13 bases align to TRBD2. The germline V gene has CDR1 LGHNA and CDR2 YSLEER. J was trimmed by 7 bases and V by 3 bases; bases with no gene match: 6. The CDR3 has 15 amino acids. CDR3 DNA sequence: TGCGCCAGCAGCCAGAGGACTAGCGGGAGTCGGGAGCAGTACGTC. Translating gives CASSQRTSGSREQYV.

The V call is TRBV7-2, the J call TRBJ2-5; tentative D call: TRBD2 (5 bases). This CDR3 region has 17 residues. Per the germline V gene, CDR1 is SGHTA and CDR2 is FQGNSA. Between the trimmed V and J ends, which lost 1 base and 1 base, there was a span of 16 bases. The CDR3 reads CASSLVAERRVQETQYF. The CDR3 DNA reads TGTGCCAGCAGCTTAGTGGCAGAACGGCGGGTCCAAGAGACCCAGTACTTC.

This clone was detected only once. The chain recombines TRBV6-5 with TRBJ1-1; perhaps TRBD1 as D (5 bases). Germline CDR1 reads MNHEY; CDR2 reads SVGAGI. V shed 1 base and J shed 1 base, with 7 bases lying between them. The CDR3 contains 14 residues. The CDR3 spells CASSYLTENTEAFF. The CDR3, as DNA: TGTGCCAGCAGTTACTTGACAGAGAACACTGAAGCTTTCTTT.

The chain combines TRBV24-1 with TRBJ2-1; the D is unclear. The CDR3 is made up of 12 amino acids. Trimming took off 6 bases at V and 4 bases at J, with 6 bases between the two ends. CDR1 is KGHDR, CDR2 SFDVKD, per germline. This CDR3 reads CATSRTYNEQFF. In nucleotides, the CDR3 is TGTGCCACCAGTCGAACTTACAATGAGCAGTTCTTC.